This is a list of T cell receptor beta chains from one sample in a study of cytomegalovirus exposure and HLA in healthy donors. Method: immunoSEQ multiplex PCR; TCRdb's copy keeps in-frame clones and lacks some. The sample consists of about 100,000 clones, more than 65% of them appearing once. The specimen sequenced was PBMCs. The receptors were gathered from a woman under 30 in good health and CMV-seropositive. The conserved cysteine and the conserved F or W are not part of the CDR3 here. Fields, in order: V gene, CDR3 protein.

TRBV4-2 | ASSPTGSYEQY
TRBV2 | ASSTEGGLTEAF
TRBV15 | ATSARRGSYEQY
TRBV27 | ASSFGQGTYEQY
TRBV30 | AWRKVGGANVLT
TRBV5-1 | ASSFSGTGGDYGYT
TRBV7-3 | ASSFGGQNYGYT
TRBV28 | ASSFPLPYEQY
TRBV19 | ASSIRANTGELF
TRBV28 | ASSYSGGLRGYT
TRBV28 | ASSFQDRVHGYT
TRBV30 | ARRTGGLGAGPYEQY
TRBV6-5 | ASSYDRPNYGYT
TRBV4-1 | ASSQEVRTRGYEQY
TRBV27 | ATIVGDVGSYEQY
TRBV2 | ASSAGRVGNQPQH
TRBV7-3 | ASSTQLAGVSNEQF
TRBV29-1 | SVDGNYGYT
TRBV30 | AWSESGRAYSYNEQF
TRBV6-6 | ASSYRGEGNQPQH
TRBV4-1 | ASSQLAGGSEY
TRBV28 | ASSVLRGSEAF
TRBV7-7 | ASSLDSSGNTGELF
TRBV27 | ASSRLAQSSYEQY